These 14 T cell receptor beta chains came from one sample sequenced in a study of shared clonotypes between healthy human individuals. Clones were sequenced by immunoSEQ multiplex PCR, and TCRdb holds only the in-frame ones, with some missing. The sample comprises some 2,400,000 clones, under 97% of which are singletons, and approximately 0.13% rests with the top ten. Sequenced sample: naive CD4+ T cells sorted from blood. Subset denoted: CD45RA+ positively selected. Receptors originate from a man between 18 and 29 years old in good health.

This clone appeared once. The chain employs TRBV21-1 and TRBJ2-7; TRBD2 was called by the table and not checked on the DNA. TRBV21-1 counts as a pseudogene. The CDR3 is made up of 14 amino acids. The CDR3 region is CASSRAGGPNEQYF. The CDR3 DNA reads as TGTGCCAGCAGCCGAGCGGGGGGGCCAAACGAGCAGTACTTC.

The chain recombines TRBV7-9 with TRBJ1-2; D is perhaps TRBD1 (5 bases). V was cut by 1 base and J by 8 bases, with 20 bases left in between. This CDR3 spans 16 amino acids. The germline gives CDR1 SEHNR, CDR2 FQNEAQ (reference sequence). The CDR3 DNA reads TGTGCCAGCAGCTTAGGGGACGGCATCGGGGTGCGGGGCTACACCTTC. Protein product: CASSLGDGIGVRGYTF.

The chain combines TRBV7-8 with TRBJ2-5; 7 nucleotides line up with TRBD2. The CDR3 consists of 17 residues. The ends lost 3 bases at V and 11 bases at J; junction bases unmatched: 21. From germline, CDR1 is SGHVS and CDR2 FQNEAQ. In DNA form, the CDR3 reads TGTGCCAGCAGCTTGGCACCGCGGGAGCCCTTATACTTCGCTCAGTACTTC. Its translation is CASSLAPREPLYFAQYF.

The V and J genes are TRBV9 and TRBJ1-6; 7 bases map to TRBD1. Germline loops: CDR1 SGDLS, CDR2 YYNGEE. V was pared by 2 bases and J by 5 bases, with 7 bases of the junction left unmatched. The CDR3 has 16 residues. CDR3 amino acids: CASSVTGVPNNSPLHF. The CDR3 nucleotides read TGTGCCAGCAGCGTTACAGGGGTGCCGAATAATTCACCCCTCCACTTT.

The genes are TRBV9 and TRBJ2-7, with TRBD1 matching 8 bases. This CDR3 has 16 amino acids. V was clipped by 0 bases and J by 7 bases; unmatched bases: 12. The V gene's germline CDR1 is SGDLS and CDR2 YYNGEE. The chain's CDR3 is CASSVVDRGQNGEQYF. In nucleotides, the CDR3 is TGTGCCAGCAGCGTAGTAGACAGGGGTCAAAATGGGGAGCAGTACTTC.

This chain uses TRBV10-3 with TRBJ1-1, with D unclear. In germline, CDR1 is ENHRY, CDR2 SYGVKD. V was cut by 6 bases and J by 7 bases, with 15 bases left in between. The CDR3 runs 13 residues. The CDR3 here is CAISPLERVEAFF. CDR3 sequence (DNA): TGTGCCATCAGCCCTTTGGAGAGGGTTGAAGCTTTCTTT.

The rearrangement uses TRBV20-1 and TRBJ2-7; no clear D. The CDR3 length is 11 residues. CDR1 is DFQATT and CDR2 is SNEGSKA in the germline V gene (reference sequence). Trimming shortened V by 6 bases and J by 1 base, and 7 bases separated the two germline ends. The CDR3 DNA reads as TGCAGTGCCCCAAAGTCCTACGAGCAGTACTTC. This codes for CSAPKSYEQYF.

The chain joins TRBV4-1 to TRBJ1-4; the D gene is possibly TRBD1 (5 bases). V was shortened by 2 bases and J by 0 bases, with 13 bases between the two germline ends. CDR3 length: 17 amino acids. CDR1 and CDR2 (germline): MGHRA, YSYEKL. The CDR3 reads CASSQLPTVATNEKLFF. DNA of the CDR3: TGCGCCAGCAGCCAACTTCCGACAGTCGCAACTAATGAAAAACTGTTTTTT.

V and J are TRBV5-4 and TRBJ1-6, with 7 bases lining up with TRBD1. CDR1 and CDR2 (germline): SGHNT, YYREEE (reference sequence). This CDR3 comprises 15 residues. V dropped 9 bases and J dropped 3; count of bases not matched to a gene: 9. This CDR3 reads CATNRGADYNSPLHF. For the CDR3, the DNA is TGTGCCACCAACAGGGGCGCTGACTATAATTCACCCCTCCACTTT.

This chain connects TRBV5-1 to TRBJ2-3, with 9 bases that match TRBD1. The CDR3 length is 15 residues. CDR1 SGHRS and CDR2 YFSETQ come from the germline V gene. V gave up 0 bases and J gave up 5 bases; unmatched junction bases: 4. CDR3 sequence reads: CASSLGDRVEDTQYF. In DNA form, the CDR3 reads TGCGCCAGCAGCTTGGGGGACAGGGTAGAAGATACGCAGTATTTT.

This clone was recorded a few times. The chain is built from TRBV7-2 and TRBJ1-1; TRBD1 is a possible D gene (5 bases). This CDR3 contains 13 residues. V was cut by 2 bases and J by 6 bases, with 10 bases left in between. In germline, CDR1 is SGHTA, CDR2 FQGNSA. The CDR3 nucleotides read TGTGCCAGCAGCTTACAGGGAACGGCTGAAGCTTTCTTT. As protein: CASSLQGTAEAFF.

V usage is TRBV9 and J usage is TRBJ2-3; D uncertain. CDR3 length: 14 amino acids. CDR1 is SGDLS, CDR2 YYNGEE, per germline. Trimming stripped 3 bases from V and 0 bases from J, with 8 bases between. CDR3 residues: CASSARLSTDTQYF. CDR3 DNA: TGTGCCAGCAGCGCCAGACTGAGCACAGATACGCAGTATTTT.

For the CDR3, the DNA is TGTGCCAGCAGTGTTGGGACAGTCAATCAGCCCCAGCATTTT. This encodes CASSVGTVNQPQHF. The chain joins TRBV2 to TRBJ1-5; 7 positions match TRBD1. This CDR3 spans 14 amino acids. Germline assignment: CDR1 SNHLY and CDR2 FYNNEI. The junction had 3 bases not matched to a gene; V was cut back by 4 bases and J by 3 bases.

This chain links TRBV11-2 with TRBJ2-7, with a possible D match to TRBD1 (6 bases). This CDR3 spans 14 amino acids. Germline assignment: CDR1 SGHAT and CDR2 FQNNGV. V shed 1 base and J shed 4 bases, with 11 bases lying between them. The CDR3 nucleotides read TGTGCCAGCAGCTTAGCACAGGGTCGGTACGAGCAGTACTTC. Amino acids: CASSLAQGRYEQYF.